This T cell receptor beta chain was sequenced during a study of OX40 agonist ivuxolimab in advanced cancers. Clones were read by immunoSEQ multiplex PCR, and TCRdb kept only the in-frame ones, dropping some. The sample lists 60,000 to 65,000 clones, 80% to 90% occurring once. Germline-derived CDR1 and CDR2 are MNHNY and SVGAGI (reference sequence). The V gene lost 5 bases and the J gene lost 7 bases, with 8 bases spanning the gap. This CDR3 has 12 residues. J is TRBJ2-2 and V is TRBV6-6; D unresolved. The sample consisted of CD4+ or CD8+ T cells sorted from blood, taken in a trial of the OX40 agonist ivuxolimab. This receptor was obtained from an adult with an advanced solid tumor such as melanoma, head and neck, liver or kidney cancer. CDR3 bases: TGTGCCAGCAGTCAGGCCCACGGGGAGCTGTTTTTT. Its translation is CASSQAHGELFF.